The T cell receptor beta chain described here comes from a study of OX40 agonist ivuxolimab in advanced cancers. TCRdb's copy holds only in-frame clones and misses some; the assay was immunoSEQ multiplex PCR. This sample carries some 66,000 clones, about nine tenths of them seen once, and the ten largest clones take less than 0.4%. The CDR3 extends over 15 amino acids. The V gene lost 2 bases and the J gene lost 4 bases, with 14 bases spanning the gap. Germline V gene data show CDR1 as MNHEY and CDR2 as SMNVEV (reference sequence). Overall study findings and caveats: Expanded peripheral T-cell antigen specificity went undetermined. Clonal expansion was among the lowest in partial responders at 0.1-3.0 mg/kg, especially CD8+.

Blood sampling took place at baseline, cycle 4 day 1, and cycle 7 day 1. As regards this clone: Antigen unknown.

The sample in question was CD4+ or CD8+ T cells sorted from blood, obtained in a trial of the OX40 agonist ivuxolimab. The rearrangement joins TRBV27 to TRBJ2-5; possible D gene TRBD2, 7 bases. This receptor was obtained from an adult with an advanced solid tumor such as melanoma, head and neck, liver or kidney cancer. The CDR3 here is CASSLRTGRGETQYF. The CDR3 DNA is TGTGCCAGCAGTTTACGCACAGGGAGGGGAGAGACCCAGTACTTC.